The clone carrying this T cell receptor beta chain was detected a few times. Its antigen is still unknown. These data originate in a study of T cells in Graves' hyperthyroidism and ophthalmopathy. General study points: Ophthalmopathy was predicted by the model a median of about 6.7 months ahead of onset.

Stable Graves' hyperthyroidism meant no ophthalmopathy progression within 18 months. Exclusion of patients followed from uncontrolled infection, other autoimmune disease, pregnancy or lactation. It was around 10 ml of fresh peripheral blood that supplied the PBMCs. The germline CDR1 and CDR2 sequences are MRHNA and SNTAGT. The CDR3 is made up of 11 amino acids. V shed 5 bases and J shed 6 bases, with 7 bases lying between them. RNA transcripts provided the source from which TCR beta CDR3 regions were amplified. During a first-round RT-PCR of the TCR CDR3, the HTBI primer set was used. TCRdb passed the multiplex PCR reads through MiXCR, listing each CDR3 protein once. This table has some 770,000 distinct CDR3 sequences, around 15% appearing once.

The receptor's source is a man between 18 and 29 years old with Graves' hyperthyroidism. This chain connects TRBV6-4 to TRBJ1-1; D ambiguous. Material for sequencing was blood. The CDR3 coding sequence is TGTGCCAGCAGTACTGGCCCTGAAGCTTTCTTT. Protein sequence: CASSTGPEAFF.